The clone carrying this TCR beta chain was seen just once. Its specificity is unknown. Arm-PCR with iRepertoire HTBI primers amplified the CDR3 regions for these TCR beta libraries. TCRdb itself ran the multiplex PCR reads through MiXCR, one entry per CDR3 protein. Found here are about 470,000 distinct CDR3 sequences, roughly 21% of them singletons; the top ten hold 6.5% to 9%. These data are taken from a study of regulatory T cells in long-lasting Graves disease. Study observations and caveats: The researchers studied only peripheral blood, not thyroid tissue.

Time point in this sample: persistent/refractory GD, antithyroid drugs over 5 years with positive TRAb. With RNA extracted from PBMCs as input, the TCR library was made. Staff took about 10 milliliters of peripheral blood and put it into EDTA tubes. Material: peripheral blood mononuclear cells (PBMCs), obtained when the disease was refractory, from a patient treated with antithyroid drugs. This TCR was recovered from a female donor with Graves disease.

The CDR3 nucleotides read TGTGCCAGCAGCGGACCAGAACCGGGACAGGAGAACACTGAAGCTTTCTTT. Translated, it gives CASSGPEPGQENTEAFF. This chain uses TRBV9 with TRBJ1-1; 8 nucleotides line up with TRBD1. Trimming at V came to 3 bases and at J to 1 base, leaving 11 bases not matched to a gene. Germline CDR1 is SGDLS and CDR2 is YYNGEE. The CDR3 is 17 amino acids. The whole variable domain, remainder taken from reference TRBV9 and TRBJ1-1, is DSGVTQTPKHLITATGQRVTLRCSPRSGDLSVYWYQQSLDQGLQFLIQYYNGEERAKGNILERFSAQQFPDLHSELNLSSLELGDSALYFCASSGPEPGQENTEAFFGQGTRLTVV.